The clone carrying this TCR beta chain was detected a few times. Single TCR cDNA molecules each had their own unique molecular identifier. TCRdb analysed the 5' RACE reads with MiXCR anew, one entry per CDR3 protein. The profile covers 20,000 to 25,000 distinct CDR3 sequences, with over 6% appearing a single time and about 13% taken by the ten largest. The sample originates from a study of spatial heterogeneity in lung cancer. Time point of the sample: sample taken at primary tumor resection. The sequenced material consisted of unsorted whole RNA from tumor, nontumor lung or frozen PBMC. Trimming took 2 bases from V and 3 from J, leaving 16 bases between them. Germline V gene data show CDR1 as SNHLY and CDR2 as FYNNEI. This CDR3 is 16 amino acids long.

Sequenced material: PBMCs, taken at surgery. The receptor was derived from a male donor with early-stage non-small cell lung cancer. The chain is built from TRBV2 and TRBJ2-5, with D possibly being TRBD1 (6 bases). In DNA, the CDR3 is TGTGCCAGCAGTGAACCACAGGACAGAAGGGAAGAGACCCAGTACTTC. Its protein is CASSEPQDRREETQYF.